What follows is one TCR beta chain and its context. These data are taken from a study of control samples from healthy donors and cancer patients. Produced via immunoSEQ multiplex PCR; TCRdb's table is partial and in-frame only. The repertoire has 150,000 to 200,000 clones, around 88% of them found once; the top ten carry 1.5% to 2%. CDR1 is SGDLS and CDR2 is YYNGEE in the germline V gene. Trimming stripped 0 bases from V and 5 bases from J, with 6 bases between. There are 13 residues in the CDR3. The chain joins TRBV9 to TRBJ2-1; D unclear. The receptor was derived from a young man in good health. Material: blood. CDR3 in amino acids: CASSVDRHNEQFF. The CDR3 region has the DNA TGTGCCAGCAGCGTAGACAGACACAATGAGCAGTTCTTC.